Listed below are T cell receptor beta chains from one sample, sequenced in a study of beta chain features in type 1 diabetes. Some clones are missing from TCRdb's copy, which holds only in-frame ones; the method was immunoSEQ multiplex PCR. The sample lists roughly 400,000 clones; 9.6% were seen once. Input material: central memory CD4+ T cells from blood. These receptors came from a man under 40 with type 1 diabetes. CDR3s include the opening cysteine and the closing phenylalanine or tryptophan. The order of the fields is V gene, D gene, J gene, clone size, CDR3 protein, CDR3 DNA. A D gene is named only where the DNA matches it firmly. Size is stated for part of the rows, as once, few or many counts, or as a class when the clone is expanded.

V: TRBV7-9; D: TRBD2; J: TRBJ2-3; size: .; CDR3: CASSRTSGASFRIYF; DNA: TGTGCCAGCAGCCGGACTAGCGGGGCCTCCTTTCGAATCTATTTT
V: TRBV28; D: .; J: TRBJ1-2; size: .; CDR3: CASGFPPGFGYGYTF; DNA: TGTGCCAGCGGCTTCCCCCCCGGGTTTGGCTATGGCTACACCTTC
V: TRBV25-1; D: .; J: TRBJ1-1; size: few; CDR3: CASSAASGGAAEAFF; DNA: TGTGCCAGCAGTGCCGCCTCGGGGGGGGCTGCTGAAGCTTTCTTT
V: TRBV27; D: .; J: TRBJ1-4; size: .; CDR3: CASSKQALDEKLFF; DNA: TGTGCCAGCAGTAAACAGGCCCTGGATGAAAAACTGTTTTTT
V: TRBV6-6; D: .; J: TRBJ2-6; size: .; CDR3: CAIRLSAGANVLTF; DNA: TGTGCCATCAGATTAAGTGCTGGGGCCAACGTCCTGACTTTC
V: TRBV11-3; D: TRBD2; J: TRBJ2-4; size: .; CDR3: CASSSGLAGAIQYF; DNA: TGTGCCAGCAGCTCGGGACTAGCGGGCGCCATTCAGTACTTC
V: TRBV5-4; D: .; J: TRBJ2-5; size: few; CDR3: CASSWYQETQYF; DNA: TGTGCCAGCAGTTGGTACCAAGAGACCCAGTACTTC
V: TRBV6-1; D: .; J: TRBJ2-7; size: .; CDR3: CASSEGAGGSREYF; DNA: TGTGCCAGCAGTGAAGGCGCAGGAGGTAGTCGAGAGTACTTC
V: TRBV6-5; D: .; J: TRBJ1-1; size: .; CDR3: CASRVQGNTEAFF; DNA: TGTGCCAGCAGAGTTCAGGGGAACACTGAAGCTTTCTTT
V: TRBV4-1; D: .; J: TRBJ2-7; size: few; CDR3: CASSQFTSVGHYEQYF; DNA: TGCGCCAGCAGCCAATTTACCTCAGTAGGGCATTACGAGCAGTACTTC
V: TRBV18; D: TRBD2; J: TRBJ2-7; size: few; CDR3: CASSPGGTTSLRYF; DNA: TGTGCCAGCTCACCAGGGGGGACTACCTCCTTGAGATACTTC
V: TRBV11-2; D: TRBD1; J: TRBJ1-1; size: .; CDR3: CASSRQGKGAFF; DNA: TGTGCCAGCAGTCGACAGGGGAAAGGAGCTTTCTTT
V: TRBV7-6; D: .; J: TRBJ2-3; size: .; CDR3: CASSLDPGTDTQYF; DNA: TGTGCCAGCAGCTTAGATCCGGGGACAGATACGCAGTATTTT
V: TRBV29-1; D: .; J: TRBJ1-5; size: .; CDR3: CSVEGGTNQPQHF; DNA: TGCAGCGTTGAAGGGGGAACCAATCAGCCCCAGCATTTT
V: TRBV6-5; D: .; J: TRBJ2-1; size: .; CDR3: CASSRGSEQFF; DNA: TGTGCCAGCAGTCGAGGGAGTGAGCAGTTCTTC
V: TRBV6-6; D: .; J: TRBJ1-2; size: .; CDR3: CASSYRHGQRDGYTF; DNA: TGTGCCAGCAGTTACCGCCATGGACAGCGGGATGGCTACACCTTC
V: TRBV5-1; D: TRBD2; J: TRBJ2-1; size: few; CDR3: CASSLALRLAGSYNEQFF; DNA: TGCGCCAGCAGCTTGGCCCTAAGACTAGCGGGCTCCTACAATGAGCAGTTCTTC
V: TRBV7-2; D: .; J: TRBJ2-7; size: few; CDR3: CASSLGRAHEQYF; DNA: TGTGCCAGCAGCTTGGGCAGGGCCCACGAGCAGTACTTC
V: TRBV19; D: .; J: TRBJ1-1; size: .; CDR3: CASSYHDMNTEAFF; DNA: TGTGCCAGTAGTTACCATGACATGAACACTGAAGCTTTCTTT
V: TRBV25-1; D: .; J: TRBJ2-1; size: many; CDR3: CASSQWYNEQFF; DNA: TGTGCCAGCAGTCAGTGGTACAATGAGCAGTTCTTC
V: TRBV5-1; D: TRBD2; J: TRBJ2-2; size: .; CDR3: CASSLGGSVGTGELFF; DNA: TGCGCCAGCAGCTTGGGCGGGAGCGTCGGCACCGGGGAGCTGTTTTTT
V: TRBV11-2; D: .; J: TRBJ1-4; size: few; CDR3: CASSLGHTNEKLFF; DNA: TGTGCCAGCAGCTTAGGACATACTAATGAAAAACTGTTTTTT
V: TRBV11-2; D: .; J: TRBJ2-1; size: few; CDR3: CASSRELQGGNEQFF; DNA: TGTGCCAGCAGCCGAGAGCTACAGGGAGGCAATGAGCAGTTCTTC
V: TRBV5-1; D: .; J: TRBJ2-1; size: few; CDR3: CASSRDGGGNEQFF; DNA: TGCGCCAGCAGCCGGGACGGAGGGGGGAATGAGCAGTTCTTC
V: TRBV7-2; D: TRBD2; J: TRBJ2-1; size: few; CDR3: CASSPGGLVAGEQFF; DNA: TGTGCCAGCAGCCCCGGGGGACTAGTGGCTGGTGAGCAGTTCTTC
V: TRBV6-6; D: .; J: TRBJ1-4; size: .; CDR3: CASRRLGEKLFF; DNA: TGTGCCAGCAGGAGATTAGGTGAAAAACTGTTTTTT
V: TRBV14; D: .; J: TRBJ2-7; size: few; CDR3: CASSQDNGNYEQYF; DNA: TGTGCCAGCAGCCAAGATAACGGGAACTACGAGCAGTACTTC
V: TRBV29-1; D: .; J: TRBJ2-6; size: .; CDR3: CSVEVGGFGANVLTF; DNA: TGCAGCGTTGAAGTCGGGGGATTCGGGGCCAACGTCCTGACTTTC
V: TRBV7-9; D: TRBD1; J: TRBJ2-5; size: .; CDR3: CASSLSQGLIETQYF; DNA: TGTGCCAGCAGCTTATCACAGGGGCTAATAGAGACCCAGTACTTC
V: TRBV30; D: .; J: TRBJ2-7; size: .; CDR3: CALMTGGYLQYF; DNA: TGTGCCCTCATGACAGGAGGCTACCTACAGTACTTC
V: TRBV6-1; D: .; J: TRBJ2-6; size: few; CDR3: CASSYRETGANVLTF; DNA: TGTGCCAGCAGCTACAGGGAGACCGGGGCCAACGTCCTGACTTTC